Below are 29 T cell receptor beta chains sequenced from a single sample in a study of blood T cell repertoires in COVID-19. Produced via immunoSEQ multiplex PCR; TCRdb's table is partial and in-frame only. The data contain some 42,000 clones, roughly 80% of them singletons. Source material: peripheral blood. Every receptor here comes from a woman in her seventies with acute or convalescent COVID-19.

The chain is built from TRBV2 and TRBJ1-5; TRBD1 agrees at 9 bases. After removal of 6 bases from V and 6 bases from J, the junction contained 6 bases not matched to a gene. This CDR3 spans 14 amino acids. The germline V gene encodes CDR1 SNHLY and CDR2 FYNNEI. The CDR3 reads CASRGTGIPQPQHF. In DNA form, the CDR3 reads TGTGCCAGCAGAGGGACAGGGATCCCTCAGCCCCAGCATTTT.

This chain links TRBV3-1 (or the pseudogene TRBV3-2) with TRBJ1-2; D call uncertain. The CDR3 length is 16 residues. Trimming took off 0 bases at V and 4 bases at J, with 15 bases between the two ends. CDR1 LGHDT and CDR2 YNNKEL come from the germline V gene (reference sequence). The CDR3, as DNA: TGTGCCAGCAGCCAAGACTTTTTCAGAGGGAGCTATGGCTACACCTTC. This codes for CASSQDFFRGSYGYTF.

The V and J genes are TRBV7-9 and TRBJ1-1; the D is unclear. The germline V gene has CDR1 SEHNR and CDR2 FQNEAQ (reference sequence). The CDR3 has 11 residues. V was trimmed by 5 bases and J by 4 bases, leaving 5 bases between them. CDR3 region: CASSRATEAFF. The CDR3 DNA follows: TGTGCCAGCAGCCGAGCCACTGAAGCTTTCTTT.

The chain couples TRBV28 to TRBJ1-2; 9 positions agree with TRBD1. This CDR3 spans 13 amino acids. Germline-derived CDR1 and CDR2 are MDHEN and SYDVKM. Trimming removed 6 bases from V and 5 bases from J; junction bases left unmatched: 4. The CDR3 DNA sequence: TGTGCCAGCAGCCGGGACAGGGAATATGGCTACACCTTC. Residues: CASSRDREYGYTF.

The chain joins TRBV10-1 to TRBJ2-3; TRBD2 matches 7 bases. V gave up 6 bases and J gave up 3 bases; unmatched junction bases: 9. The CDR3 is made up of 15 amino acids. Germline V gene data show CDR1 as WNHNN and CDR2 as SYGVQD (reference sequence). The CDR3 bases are TGCGCCAGCAGCCAAAAGCGGGGTCGAACAGATACGCAGTATTTT. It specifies CASSQKRGRTDTQYF.

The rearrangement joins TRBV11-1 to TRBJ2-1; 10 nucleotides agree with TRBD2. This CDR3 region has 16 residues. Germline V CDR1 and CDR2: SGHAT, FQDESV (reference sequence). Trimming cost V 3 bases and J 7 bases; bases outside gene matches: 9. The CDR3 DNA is TGTGCCAGCAGCTTCCCAAGACTAGCGGGTACTAATGAGCAGTTCTTC. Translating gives CASSFPRLAGTNEQFF.

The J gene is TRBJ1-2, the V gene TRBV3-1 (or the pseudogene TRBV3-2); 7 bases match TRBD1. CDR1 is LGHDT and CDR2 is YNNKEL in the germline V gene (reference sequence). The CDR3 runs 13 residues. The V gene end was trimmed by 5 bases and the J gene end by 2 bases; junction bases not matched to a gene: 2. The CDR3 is CASSSTGNYGYTF. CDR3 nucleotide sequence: TGTGCCAGCAGCTCGACAGGGAACTATGGCTACACCTTC.

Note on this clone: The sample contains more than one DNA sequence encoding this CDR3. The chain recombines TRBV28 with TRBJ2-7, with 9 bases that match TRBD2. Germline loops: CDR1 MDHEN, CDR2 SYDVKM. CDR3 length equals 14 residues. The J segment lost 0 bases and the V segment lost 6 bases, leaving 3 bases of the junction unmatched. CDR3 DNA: TGTGCCAGCAGGAATAGCGGGAGCTCCTACGAGCAGTACTTC. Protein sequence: CASRNSGSSYEQYF.

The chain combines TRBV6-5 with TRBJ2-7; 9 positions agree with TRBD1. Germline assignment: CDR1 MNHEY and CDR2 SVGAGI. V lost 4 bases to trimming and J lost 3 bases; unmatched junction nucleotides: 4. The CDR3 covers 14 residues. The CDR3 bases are TGTGCCAGCAGTTCCCGGGACAGGGACTACGAGCAGTACTTC. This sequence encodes CASSSRDRDYEQYF.

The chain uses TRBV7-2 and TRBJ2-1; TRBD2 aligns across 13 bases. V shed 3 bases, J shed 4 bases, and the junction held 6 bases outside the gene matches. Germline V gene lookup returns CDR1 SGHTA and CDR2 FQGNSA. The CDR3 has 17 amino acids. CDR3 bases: TGTGCCAGCAGCTTGACTAGCGGGGGGTTCGGTTACAATGAGCAGTTCTTC. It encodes CASSLTSGGFGYNEQFF.

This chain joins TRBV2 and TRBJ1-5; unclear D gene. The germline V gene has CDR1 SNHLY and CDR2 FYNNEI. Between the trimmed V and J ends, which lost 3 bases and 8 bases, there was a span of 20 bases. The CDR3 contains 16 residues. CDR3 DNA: TGTGCCAGCAGTGACTTAACCTCAAACGGAGGGAAGCCCCAGCATTTT. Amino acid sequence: CASSDLTSNGGKPQHF.

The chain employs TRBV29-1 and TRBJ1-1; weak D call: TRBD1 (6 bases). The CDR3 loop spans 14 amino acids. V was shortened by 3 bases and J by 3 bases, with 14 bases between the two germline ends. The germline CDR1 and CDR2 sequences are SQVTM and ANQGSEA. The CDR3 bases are TGCAGCGTTGATCTAGCCGCAGGGGACACTGAAGCTTTCTTT. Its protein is CSVDLAAGDTEAFF.

DNA for the CDR3: TGTGCCTCGACGACCCATGTTAGGGGCGAACTGTTTTTT. Its translation: CASTTHVRGELFF. The V call is TRBV19, the J call TRBJ1-4; D might be TRBD1 (5 bases). CDR1 LNHDA and CDR2 SQIVND come from the germline V gene (reference sequence). The CDR3 is made up of 13 amino acids. Trimming left V 11 bases short and J 12 bases short, with 22 bases between.

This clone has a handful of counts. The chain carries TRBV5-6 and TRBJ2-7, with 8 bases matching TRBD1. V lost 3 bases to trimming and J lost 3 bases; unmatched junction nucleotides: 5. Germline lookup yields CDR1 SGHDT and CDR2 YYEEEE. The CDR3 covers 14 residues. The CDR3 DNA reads TGTGCCAGCAGCTGGACAGGGCCCAGCTACGAGCAGTACTTC. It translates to CASSWTGPSYEQYF.

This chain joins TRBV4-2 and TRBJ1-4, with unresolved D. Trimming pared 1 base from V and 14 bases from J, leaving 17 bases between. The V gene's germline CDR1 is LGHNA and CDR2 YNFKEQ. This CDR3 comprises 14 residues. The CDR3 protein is CASSQGIAERWLFF. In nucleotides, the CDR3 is TGTGCCAGCAGCCAAGGAATCGCAGAGAGGTGGCTGTTTTTT.

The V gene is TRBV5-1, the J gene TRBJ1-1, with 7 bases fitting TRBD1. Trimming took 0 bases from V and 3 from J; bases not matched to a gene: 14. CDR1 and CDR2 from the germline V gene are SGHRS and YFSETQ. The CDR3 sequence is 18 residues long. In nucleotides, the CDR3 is TGCGCCAGCAGCTTGGGGGGGACAGTAATCGGTTTGGACACTGAAGCTTTCTTT. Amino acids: CASSLGGTVIGLDTEAFF.

Here the CDR3 reads CASSLWAGVNNQPQHF. CDR3 coding DNA: TGTGCCAGCAGCTTATGGGCAGGGGTTAACAATCAGCCCCAGCATTTT. The chain carries TRBV7-6 and TRBJ1-5; a weak D match, TRBD1 (6 bases). The CDR3 is 16 residues long. With 2 bases removed from V and 3 bases from J, the gap between germline ends came to 14 bases. Germline values: CDR1 SGHVS, CDR2 FNYEAQ.

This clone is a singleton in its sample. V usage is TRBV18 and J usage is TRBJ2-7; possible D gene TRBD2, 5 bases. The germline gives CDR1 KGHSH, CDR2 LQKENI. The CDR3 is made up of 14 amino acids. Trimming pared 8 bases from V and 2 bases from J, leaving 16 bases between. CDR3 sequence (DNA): TGTGCCAGCACTCCGGCTAGCAGGACCTACGAGCAGTACTTC. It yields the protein CASTPASRTYEQYF.

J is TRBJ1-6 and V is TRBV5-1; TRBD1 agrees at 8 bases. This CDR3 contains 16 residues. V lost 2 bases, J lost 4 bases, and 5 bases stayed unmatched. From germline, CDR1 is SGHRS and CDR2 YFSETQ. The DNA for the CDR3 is TGCGCCAGCAGCTTCGATGGACAGGGTTATAATTCACCCCTCCACTTT. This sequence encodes CASSFDGQGYNSPLHF.

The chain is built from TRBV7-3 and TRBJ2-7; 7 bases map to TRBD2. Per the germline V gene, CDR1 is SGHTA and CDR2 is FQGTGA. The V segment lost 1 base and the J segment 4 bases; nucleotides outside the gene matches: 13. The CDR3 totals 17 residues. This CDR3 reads CASSLKRKRESRYEQYF. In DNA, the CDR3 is TGTGCCAGCAGCTTAAAGAGGAAGCGGGAAAGCAGGTACGAGCAGTACTTC.

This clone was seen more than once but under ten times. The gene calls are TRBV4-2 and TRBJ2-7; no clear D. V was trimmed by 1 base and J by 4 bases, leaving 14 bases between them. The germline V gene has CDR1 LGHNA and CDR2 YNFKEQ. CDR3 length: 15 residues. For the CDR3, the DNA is TGTGCCAGCAGCCAAGGCGTCGCGGTTCTTTACGAGCAGTACTTC. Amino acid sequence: CASSQGVAVLYEQYF.

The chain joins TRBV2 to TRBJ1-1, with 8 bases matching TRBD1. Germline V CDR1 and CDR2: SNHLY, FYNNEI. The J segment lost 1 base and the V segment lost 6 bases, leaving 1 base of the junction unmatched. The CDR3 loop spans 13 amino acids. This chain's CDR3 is CASSGQGNTEAFF. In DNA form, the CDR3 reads TGTGCCAGCAGCGGACAGGGGAACACTGAAGCTTTCTTT.

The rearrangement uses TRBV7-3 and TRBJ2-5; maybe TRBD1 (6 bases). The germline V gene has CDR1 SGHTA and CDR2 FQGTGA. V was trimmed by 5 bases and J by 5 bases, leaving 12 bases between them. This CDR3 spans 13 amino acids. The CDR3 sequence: CASSVSRGETQYF. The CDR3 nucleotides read TGTGCCAGCAGCGTATCCAGGGGCGAGACCCAGTACTTC.

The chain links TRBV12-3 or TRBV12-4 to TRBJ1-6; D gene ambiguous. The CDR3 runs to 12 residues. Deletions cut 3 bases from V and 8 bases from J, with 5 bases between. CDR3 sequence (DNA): TGTGCCAGCAGTTTCCCGGATTCACCCCTCCACTTT. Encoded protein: CASSFPDSPLHF.

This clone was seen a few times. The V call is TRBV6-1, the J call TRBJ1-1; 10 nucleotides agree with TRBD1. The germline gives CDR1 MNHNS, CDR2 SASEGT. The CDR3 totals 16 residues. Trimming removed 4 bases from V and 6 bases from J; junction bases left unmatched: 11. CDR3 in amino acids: CASSVGRDRGIPEAFF. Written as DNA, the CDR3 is TGTGCCAGCAGTGTTGGGCGGGACAGGGGAATTCCTGAAGCTTTCTTT.

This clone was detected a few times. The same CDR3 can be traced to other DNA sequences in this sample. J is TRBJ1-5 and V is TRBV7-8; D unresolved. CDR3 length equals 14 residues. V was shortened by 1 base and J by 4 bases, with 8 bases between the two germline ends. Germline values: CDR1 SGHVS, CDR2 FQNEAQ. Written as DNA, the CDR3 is TGTGCCAGCAGCTTAGGGTCCGGGAATCAGCCCCAGCATTTT. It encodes CASSLGSGNQPQHF.

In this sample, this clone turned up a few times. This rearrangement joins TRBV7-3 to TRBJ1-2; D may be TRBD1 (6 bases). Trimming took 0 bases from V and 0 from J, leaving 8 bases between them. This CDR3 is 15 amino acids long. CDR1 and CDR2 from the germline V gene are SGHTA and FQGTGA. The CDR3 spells CASSLTGGTNYGYTF. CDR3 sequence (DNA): TGTGCCAGCAGCTTAACAGGGGGTACTAACTATGGCTACACCTTC.

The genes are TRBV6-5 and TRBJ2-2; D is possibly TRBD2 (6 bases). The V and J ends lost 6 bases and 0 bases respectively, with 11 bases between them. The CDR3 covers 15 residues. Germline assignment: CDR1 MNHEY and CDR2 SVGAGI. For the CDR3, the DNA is TGTGCCAGCAGGTCAAGGGACTCGAACACCGGGGAGCTGTTTTTT. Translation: CASRSRDSNTGELFF.

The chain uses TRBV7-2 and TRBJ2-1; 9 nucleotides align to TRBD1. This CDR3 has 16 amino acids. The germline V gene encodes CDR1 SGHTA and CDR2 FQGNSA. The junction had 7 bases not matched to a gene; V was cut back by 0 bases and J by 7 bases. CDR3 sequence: CASSLASGQGWNEQFF. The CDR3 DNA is TGTGCCAGCAGCTTAGCGTCCGGACAGGGGTGGAATGAGCAGTTCTTC.